The clone carrying this T cell receptor (beta chain) turned up a few times. For TCRbeta, the library was prepared with unique molecular identifiers. TCRdb called the PCR reads again in MiXCR, with one record for every CDR3 protein. The table has about 610,000 distinct CDR3 sequences, over 9.5% seen once. This sample stems from a study of T-cell reconstitution after alpha-beta-depleted transplantation in children. Trimming at V came to 6 bases and at J to 0 bases, leaving 11 bases not matched to a gene. In germline, CDR1 is DFQATT, CDR2 SNEGSKA (reference sequence). This CDR3 contains 17 residues. The V gene is TRBV20-1, the J gene TRBJ2-2, with 9 bases identical to TRBD1. The sequence derives from a human donor who donated a stem cell graft to a child with acute myeloid leukemia. This sample comprised PBMCs from the stem cell graft donor, obtained from the stem cell graft. CDR3 coding DNA: TGCAGTGCCCCGGGACAGGGAGAAGGGCCGAACACCGGGGAGCTGTTTTTT. Its translation: CSAPGQGEGPNTGELFF.